Judged by abundance, the clone carrying this T cell receptor beta chain is medium-sized. Its cognate antigen is unknown. Trimming at V came to 1 base and at J to 4 bases, leaving 6 bases not matched to a gene. The CDR3 covers 16 residues. CDR1 LNHNV and CDR2 YYDKDF come from the germline V gene (reference sequence). These data originate in a study of T and B cells in COVID-19 patients. Study-level information: COVID-19 patients gave peripheral blood either during active infection or after recovery. Study outcomes and limitations: In COVID-19 patients, T cell receptor beta variable and joining gene use was reportedly strongly skewed. Highly clonal in active COVID-19, TRB repertoires exceeded healthy-donor diversity and richness at recovery.

BIOMED2 TRB-A/B primer pools were used in multiplex TRB PCR. TCRdb called the multiplex PCR reads again in MiXCR, with one record for every CDR3 protein. In the table there are some 600 distinct CDR3 sequences, more than 20% of which are singletons. TRB was amplified from about 250-500 ng of blood genomic DNA. Sequences were obtained from blood. This sequence originates from a human donor with active COVID-19. V usage is TRBV15 and J usage is TRBJ1-5; 8 bases line up with TRBD1. CDR3 bases: TGTGCCACCAGCAGAGGCGGCAGGGGGCGAAATCAGCCCCAGCATTTT. Translating gives CATSRGGRGRNQPQHF.